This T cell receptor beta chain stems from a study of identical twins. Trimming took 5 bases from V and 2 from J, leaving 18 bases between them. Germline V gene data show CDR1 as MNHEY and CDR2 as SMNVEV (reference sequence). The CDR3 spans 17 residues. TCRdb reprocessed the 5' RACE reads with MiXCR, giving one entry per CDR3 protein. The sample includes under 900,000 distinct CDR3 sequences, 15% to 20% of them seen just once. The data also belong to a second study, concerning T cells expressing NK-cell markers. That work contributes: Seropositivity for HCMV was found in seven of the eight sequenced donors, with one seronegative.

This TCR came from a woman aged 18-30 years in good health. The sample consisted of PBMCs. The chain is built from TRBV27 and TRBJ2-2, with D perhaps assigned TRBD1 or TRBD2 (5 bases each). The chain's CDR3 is CASSPPLGRTNTGELFF. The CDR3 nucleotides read TGTGCCAGCAGTCCCCCACTGGGGCGGACTAACACCGGGGAGCTGTTTTTT.